This T cell receptor beta chain comes out of a study of cytomegalovirus exposure and HLA in healthy donors. General observations from the study: The Asian-associated ancestry cluster reportedly had fewer N-insertions than the approximately 690-donor mean in a later analysis.

V lost 1 base to trimming and J lost 8 bases, with 11 bases between them. The CDR3 has 13 amino acids. Germline V gives CDR1 SNHLY, CDR2 FYNNEI. 13 Jbeta primers and 60 Vbeta primers were used for the PCR. Using immunoSEQ multiplex PCR, the repertoire was profiled, and TCRdb retains in-frame clones only, with some absent. The table counts 65,000 to 95,000 clones; approximately 4.2% lies in the top ten. Donors had nominal health at sampling but likely had unrecorded immune exposures. As to this clone: Its antigen is currently unknown.

The sequence derives from a man aged 25-45 years in good health and CMV-seronegative. This sequence joins TRBV2 and TRBJ1-2; possibly TRBD1 for D (6 bases). Sequencing was carried out using PBMCs. The CDR3 spells CASSEDRAVGYTF. DNA of the CDR3: TGTGCCAGCAGTGAAGACAGGGCTGTCGGCTACACCTTC. The full variable domain, completed using reference TRBV2 and TRBJ1-2, is EPEVTQTPSHQVTQMGQEVILRCVPISNHLYFYWYRQILGQKVEFLVSFYNNEISEKSEIFDDQFSVERPDGSNFTLKIRSTKLEDSAMYFCASSEDRAVGYTFGSGTRLTVV.